This T cell receptor beta chain originates from a study of T-cell reconstitution after alpha-beta-depleted transplantation in children. Points from the study as a whole: One year after transplant, T-cell counts and diversity came mostly from newly produced T cells. Approximately two months post-transplant, alpha-beta T cells reportedly originated from several hundred expanded graft clones.

On this clonotype itself: The antigen is not known.

Unique molecular identifiers tagged the TCRbeta library. TCRdb itself ran the PCR reads through MiXCR, one entry per CDR3 protein. The sample lists 250,000 to 300,000 distinct CDR3 sequences; over 7.5% were seen once. This CDR3 spans 14 amino acids. Deletions cut 2 bases from V and 7 bases from J, with 12 bases between. From germline, CDR1 is SGDLS and CDR2 YYNGEE. Sequences were derived from peripheral blood, sampled 360 days after TCRalphabeta/CD19-depleted stem cell transplant. The clonotype comes from a female patient aged 2-9 years who had a stem cell transplant for Fanconi anemia, so the T cells may come from the graft donor. This chain joins TRBV9 and TRBJ2-2, with D uncertain. CDR3 residues: CASSVPGAGGELFF. For the CDR3, the DNA is TGTGCCAGCAGCGTCCCGGGCGCCGGCGGGGAGCTGTTTTTT.